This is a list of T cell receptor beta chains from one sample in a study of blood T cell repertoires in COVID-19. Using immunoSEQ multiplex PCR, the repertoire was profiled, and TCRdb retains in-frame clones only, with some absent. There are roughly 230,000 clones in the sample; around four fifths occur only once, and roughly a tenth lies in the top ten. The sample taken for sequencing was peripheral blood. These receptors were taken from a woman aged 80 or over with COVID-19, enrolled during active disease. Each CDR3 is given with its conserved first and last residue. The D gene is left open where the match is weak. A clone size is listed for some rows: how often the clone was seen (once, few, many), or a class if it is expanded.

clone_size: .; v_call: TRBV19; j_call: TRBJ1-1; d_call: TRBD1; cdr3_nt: TGTGCCAGTAGTTGGGAACAGGGGAAAGGTCTTGAAGCTTTCTTT; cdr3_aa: CASSWEQGKGLEAFF
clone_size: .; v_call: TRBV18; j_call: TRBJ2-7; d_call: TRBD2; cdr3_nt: TGTGCCAGCTCCAATAGCGGGGGAGGCGAGCAGTACTTC; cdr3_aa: CASSNSGGGEQYF
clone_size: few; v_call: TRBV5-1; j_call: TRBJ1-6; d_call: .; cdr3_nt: TGCGCCAGCAGCGGGGGGTCCGCTACTTCCCCCCTCCACTTT; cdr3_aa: CASSGGSATSPLHF
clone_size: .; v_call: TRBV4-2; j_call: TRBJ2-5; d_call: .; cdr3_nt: TGTGCCAGCAGCCTCTGGCCTAGCCAAGAGACCCAGTACTTC; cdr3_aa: CASSLWPSQETQYF
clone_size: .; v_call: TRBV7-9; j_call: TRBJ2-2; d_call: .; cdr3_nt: TGTGCCAGCAGCTTAGGTCCATCGGACACCGGGGAGCTGTTTTTT; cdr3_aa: CASSLGPSDTGELFF
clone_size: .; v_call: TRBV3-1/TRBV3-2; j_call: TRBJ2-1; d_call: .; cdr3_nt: TGTGCCAGCAGCCAAGACGGAGGCTCCAACAATGAGCAGTTCTTC; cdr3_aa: CASSQDGGSNNEQFF
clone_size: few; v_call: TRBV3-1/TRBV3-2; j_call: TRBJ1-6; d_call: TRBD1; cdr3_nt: TGTGCCAGCAGCCAGACGACAGGGAGCTATAATTCACCCCTCCACTTT; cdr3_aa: CASSQTTGSYNSPLHF
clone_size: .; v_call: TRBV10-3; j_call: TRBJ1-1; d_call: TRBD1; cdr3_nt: TGTGCCATCAAAGAGGGGGCGCGGACTGAAGCTTTCTTT; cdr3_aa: CAIKEGARTEAFF
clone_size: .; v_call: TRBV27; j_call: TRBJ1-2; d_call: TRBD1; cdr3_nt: TGTGCCAGCAGTTCTCCGGGACAGGGGTGGTACTATGGCTACACCTTC; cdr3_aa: CASSSPGQGWYYGYTF
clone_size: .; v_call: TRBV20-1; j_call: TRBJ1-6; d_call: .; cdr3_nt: TGCAGTGCTAGGGGTAGCGCACCCCTCCACTTT; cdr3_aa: CSARGSAPLHF
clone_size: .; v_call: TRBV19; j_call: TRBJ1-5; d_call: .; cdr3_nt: TGTGCCAGTAGTATAGATCCGGGGCCCCAGCATTTT; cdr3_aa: CASSIDPGPQHF
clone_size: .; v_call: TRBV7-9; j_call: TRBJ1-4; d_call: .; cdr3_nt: TGTGCCAGCAGCTTAGGAGGTGTAATTGGGGAAAAACTGTTTTTT; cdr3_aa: CASSLGGVIGEKLFF
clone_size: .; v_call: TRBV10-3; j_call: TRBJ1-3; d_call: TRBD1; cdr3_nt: TGTGCCATCGGATTGGACAGGGACTTAGCGAGCGCTGGAAACACCATATATTTT; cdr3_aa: CAIGLDRDLASAGNTIYF
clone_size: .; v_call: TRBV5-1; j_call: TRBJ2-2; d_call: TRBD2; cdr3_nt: TGCGCCAGCAGCCCCAACCGCGGGGGTGGCACCGGGGAGCTGTTTTTT; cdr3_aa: CASSPNRGGGTGELFF
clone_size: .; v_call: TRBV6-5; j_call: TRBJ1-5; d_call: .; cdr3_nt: TGTGCCAGCAGTAACTCGTGGGGGGTTAATCAGCCCCAGCATTTT; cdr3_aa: CASSNSWGVNQPQHF
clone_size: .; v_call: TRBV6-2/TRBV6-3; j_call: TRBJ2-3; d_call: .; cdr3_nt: TGTGCCAGCAGTTATTCGGCGGGGAGCACAGATACGCAGTATTTT; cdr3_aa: CASSYSAGSTDTQYF
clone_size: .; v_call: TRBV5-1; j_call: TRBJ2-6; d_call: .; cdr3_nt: TGCGCCAGCAGCTTGATCCCGCAGGGCCCCTCTGGGGCCAACGTCCTGACTTTC; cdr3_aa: CASSLIPQGPSGANVLTF
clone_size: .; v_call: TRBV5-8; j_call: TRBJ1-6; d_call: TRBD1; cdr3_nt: TGTGCCAGCAGCAAAAGACAGGGACATTCACCCCTCCACTTT; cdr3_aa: CASSKRQGHSPLHF
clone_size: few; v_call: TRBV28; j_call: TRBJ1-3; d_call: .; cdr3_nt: TGTGCCAGCAGCGGCTCCAGGGCTGGAAACACCATATATTTT; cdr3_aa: CASSGSRAGNTIYF
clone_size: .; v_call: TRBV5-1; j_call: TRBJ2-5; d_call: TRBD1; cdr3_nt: TGCGCCAGCAGCCCTGGAGACAGGGCGCAAGAGACCCAGTACTTC; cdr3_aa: CASSPGDRAQETQYF
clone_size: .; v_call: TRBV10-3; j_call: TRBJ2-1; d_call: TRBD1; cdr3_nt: TGTGCCACCTATGACCCAACAGGGGGTGAGCAGTTCTTC; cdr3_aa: CATYDPTGGEQFF
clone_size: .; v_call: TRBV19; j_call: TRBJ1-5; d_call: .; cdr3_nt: TGTGCCAGTAGTATCGCAGGGTATAGCAATCAGCCCCAGCATTTT; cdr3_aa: CASSIAGYSNQPQHF
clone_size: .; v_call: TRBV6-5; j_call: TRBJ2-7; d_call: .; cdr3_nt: TGTGCCAGCTCCGCTGGGGGGTCCTACGAGCAGTACTTC; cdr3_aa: CASSAGGSYEQYF
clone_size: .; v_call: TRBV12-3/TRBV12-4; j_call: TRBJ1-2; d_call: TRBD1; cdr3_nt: TGTGCCAGCAGTTACCGGGACAGCTATGGCTACACCTTC; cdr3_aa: CASSYRDSYGYTF
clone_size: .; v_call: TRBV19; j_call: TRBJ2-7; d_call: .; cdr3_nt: TGTGCCAGTAGTGTTCAGGGGTACTCCTACGAGCAGTACTTC; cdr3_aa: CASSVQGYSYEQYF
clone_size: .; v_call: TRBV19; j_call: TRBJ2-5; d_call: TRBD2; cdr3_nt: TGTGCCAGTAGTATTTCTAGCGGGGGGAGCGAGACCCAGTACTTC; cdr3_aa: CASSISSGGSETQYF
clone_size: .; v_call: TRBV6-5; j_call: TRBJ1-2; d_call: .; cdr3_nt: TGTGCCAGCAGGAAGGGGGAGGGAGGAAACTATGGCTACACCTTC; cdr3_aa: CASRKGEGGNYGYTF
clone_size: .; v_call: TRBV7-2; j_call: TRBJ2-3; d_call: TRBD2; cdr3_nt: TGTGCCAGCAGCCGTAGACTAGCGACAGATACGCAGTATTTT; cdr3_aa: CASSRRLATDTQYF
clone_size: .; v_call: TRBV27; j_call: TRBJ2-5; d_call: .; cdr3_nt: TGTGCCAGCAGTTTCTCGGGGAGCCAAGAGACCCAGTACTTC; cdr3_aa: CASSFSGSQETQYF
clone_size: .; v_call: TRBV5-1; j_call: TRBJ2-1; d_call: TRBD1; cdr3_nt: TGCGCCAGCAGCTTGGGGGACAGGATATTCAATGAGCAGTTCTTC; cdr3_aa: CASSLGDRIFNEQFF
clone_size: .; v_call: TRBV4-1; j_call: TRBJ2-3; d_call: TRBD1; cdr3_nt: TGCGCCAGCAGCCCGCGACAGGGACAGACAGATACGCAGTATTTT; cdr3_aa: CASSPRQGQTDTQYF
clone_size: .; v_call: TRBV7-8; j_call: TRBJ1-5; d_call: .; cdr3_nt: TGTGCCAGCACCCGGACGGGTAATCAGCCCCAGCATTTT; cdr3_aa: CASTRTGNQPQHF
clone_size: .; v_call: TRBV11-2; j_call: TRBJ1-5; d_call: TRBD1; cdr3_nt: TGTGCCAGCAGCCTGGGACAGGGGGGTCAGCCCCAGCATTTT; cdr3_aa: CASSLGQGGQPQHF
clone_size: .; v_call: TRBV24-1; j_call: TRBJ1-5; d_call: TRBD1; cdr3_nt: TGTGCCACCAGTGATTTGCAGGGGGTGGATCAGCCCCAGCATTTT; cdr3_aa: CATSDLQGVDQPQHF
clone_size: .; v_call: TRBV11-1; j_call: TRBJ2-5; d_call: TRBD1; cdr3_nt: TGTGCCTCAGGACAGGGGGCTAGAGAGACCCAGTACTTC; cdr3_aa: CASGQGARETQYF
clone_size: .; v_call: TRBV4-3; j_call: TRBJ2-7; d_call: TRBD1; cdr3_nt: TGCGCCAGCAGCCAAGATAGACAGGGTGTGTACGAGCAGTACTTC; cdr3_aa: CASSQDRQGVYEQYF
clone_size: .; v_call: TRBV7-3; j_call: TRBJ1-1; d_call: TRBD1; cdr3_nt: TGTGCCAGCAGCTTATTGGGACAGGGGAACACTGAAGCTTTCTTT; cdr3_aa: CASSLLGQGNTEAFF
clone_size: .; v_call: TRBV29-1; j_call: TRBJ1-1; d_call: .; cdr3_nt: TGCAGCGTTGAAAGGGGTGCTGAAGCTTTCTTT; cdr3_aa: CSVERGAEAFF
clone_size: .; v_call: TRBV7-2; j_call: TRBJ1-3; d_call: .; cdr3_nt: TGTGCCAGCAGCGAACAGACAGGTACCTCTGGAAACACCATATATTTT; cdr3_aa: CASSEQTGTSGNTIYF
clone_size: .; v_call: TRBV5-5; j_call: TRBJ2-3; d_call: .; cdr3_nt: TGTGCCAGCAGCTTGTTCGGGGTGACTAGCACAGATACGCAGTATTTT; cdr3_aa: CASSLFGVTSTDTQYF
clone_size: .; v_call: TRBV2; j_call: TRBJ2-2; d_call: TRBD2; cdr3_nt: TGTGCCACCGGACTAGCGGCCGGGGAGCTGTTTTTT; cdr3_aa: CATGLAAGELFF
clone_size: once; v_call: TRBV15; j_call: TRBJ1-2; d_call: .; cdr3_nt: TGTGCCACCAGCACTCCGGGAGTACCTGGCTACACCTTC; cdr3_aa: CATSTPGVPGYTF
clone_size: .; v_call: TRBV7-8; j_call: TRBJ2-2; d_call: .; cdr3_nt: TGTGCCAGCAGCAGACAGGCCACCGGGGAGCTGTTTTTT; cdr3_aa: CASSRQATGELFF
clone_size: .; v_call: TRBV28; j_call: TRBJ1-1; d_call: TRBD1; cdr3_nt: TGTGCCAGCAGTTCTCCCGGGACAGATGACACTGAAGCTTTCTTT; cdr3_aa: CASSSPGTDDTEAFF
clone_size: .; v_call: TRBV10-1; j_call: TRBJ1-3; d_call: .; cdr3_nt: TGCGCCAGCACCCCGAGGCCAGTGAGGCCTGGAAACACCATATATTTT; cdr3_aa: CASTPRPVRPGNTIYF
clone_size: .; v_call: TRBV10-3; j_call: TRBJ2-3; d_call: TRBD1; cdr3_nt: TGTGCCACCCAAAACACCCCCGGGACAGTAGGCGATACGCAGTATTTT; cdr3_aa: CATQNTPGTVGDTQYF